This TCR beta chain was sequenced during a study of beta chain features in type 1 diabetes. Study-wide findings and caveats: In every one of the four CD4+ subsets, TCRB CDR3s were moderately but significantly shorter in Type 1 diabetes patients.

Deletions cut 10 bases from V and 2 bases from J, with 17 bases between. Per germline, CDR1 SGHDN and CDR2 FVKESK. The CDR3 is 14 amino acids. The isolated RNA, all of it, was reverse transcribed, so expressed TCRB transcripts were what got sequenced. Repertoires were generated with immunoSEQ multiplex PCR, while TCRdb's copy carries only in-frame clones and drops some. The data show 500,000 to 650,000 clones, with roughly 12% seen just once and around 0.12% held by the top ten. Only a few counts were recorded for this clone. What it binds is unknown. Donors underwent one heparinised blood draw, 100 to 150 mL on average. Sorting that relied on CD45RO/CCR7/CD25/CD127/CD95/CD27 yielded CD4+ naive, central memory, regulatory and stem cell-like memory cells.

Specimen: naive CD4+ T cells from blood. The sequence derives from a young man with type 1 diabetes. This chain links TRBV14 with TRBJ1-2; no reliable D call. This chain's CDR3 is CAIAGGFPNYGYTF. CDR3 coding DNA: TGTGCCATCGCGGGAGGGTTCCCAAACTATGGCTACACCTTC.